These T cell receptor beta chains were read from a single sample in a study of CD8 T cells in Susac syndrome. TCRdb re-analysed the immunoSEQ multiplex PCR reads in MiXCR, keeping a single row per CDR3 protein. The profile shows some 130,000 distinct CDR3 sequences, around 80% of them singletons. Sequenced input: CD8+ T cells from PBMCs. These receptors all stem from a human donor with multiple sclerosis. CDR3s include the opening cysteine and the closing phenylalanine or tryptophan. D genes are given only for firm matches. Size is stated for part of the rows, as once, few or many counts, or as a class when the clone is expanded.

d_call j_call v_call clone_size cdr3_length cdr3_nt cdr3_aa
- TRBJ1-2 TRBV5-4 once 14 TGTGCCAGCAGCCCTACGCTGCTTCGGGATGGCTACACCTTC CASSPTLLRDGYTF
- TRBJ1-2 TRBV4-1 - 15 TGCGCCAGCAGCTCGGGGGTCGGGTTTACCTATGGCTACACCTTC CASSSGVGFTYGYTF
TRBD2 TRBJ2-1 TRBV6-5 - 18 TGTGCCAGCAGTTACTCATATCTGACTAGCGGGGGGCTCAATGAGCAGTTCTTC CASSYSYLTSGGLNEQFF
- TRBJ1-1 TRBV6-5 - 16 TGTGCCAGCAGTTCCGTCCTCAATTTAATGAACACTGAAGCTTTCTTT CASSSVLNLMNTEAFF
- TRBJ1-5 TRBV15 - 12 TGTGCCACCAGCTTTTCCAATCAGCCCCAGCATTTT CATSFSNQPQHF
TRBD1 TRBJ1-5 TRBV6-5 once 15 TGTGCCAGCAGTTCGACAGGGATGGGAAATCAGCCCCAGCATTTT CASSSTGMGNQPQHF
- TRBJ1-4 TRBV25-1 - 16 TGTGCCAGCAGTGAATATACAGAGGGGGAATCGGAAAAACTGTTTTTT CASSEYTEGESEKLFF
- TRBJ2-2 TRBV6-1 - 14 TGTGCCAGCAGTTCGCTCTTGGGGTTCGGGGAGCTGTTTTTT CASSSLLGFGELFF
TRBD1 TRBJ1-6 TRBV20-1 - 15 TGCAGTGTCCAGACAGGGGATCCGATTAATTCACCCCTCCACTTT CSVQTGDPINSPLHF
- TRBJ1-2 TRBV29-1 - 15 TGCAGCGTTGAAGATACCGCGACAGGTCCGTATGGCTACACCTTC CSVEDTATGPYGYTF
TRBD1 TRBJ1-1 TRBV12-5 - 17 TGTGCTAGTGGTTTGGTCGGGACAGGTCAAATGAACACTGAAGCTTTCTTT CASGLVGTGQMNTEAFF
- TRBJ2-1 TRBV3-1 few 15 TGTGCCAGCAGCCAAGTCGGGCTATCCTACAATGAGCAGTTCTTC CASSQVGLSYNEQFF
TRBD1 TRBJ2-7 TRBV4-1 - 14 TGCGCCAGCAGCCATAAGACAGGGCCCTACGAGCAGTACTTC CASSHKTGPYEQYF
TRBD1 TRBJ2-7 TRBV4-1 few 15 TGCGCCAGCAGCCAACAAAGACAGGGGCGATACGAGCAGTACTTC CASSQQRQGRYEQYF
- TRBJ2-7 TRBV7-9 - 16 TGTGCCAGCAGCTTAGTAGTCGGACAGCGAAGCTACGAGCAGTACTTC CASSLVVGQRSYEQYF
- TRBJ1-1 TRBV4-2 few 14 TGTGCCAGCAGCCAAGGGGGGGAGACCACTGAAGCTTTCTTT CASSQGGETTEAFF
TRBD2 TRBJ2-1 TRBV29-1 - 12 TGCAGCGGACTAGCGGGTTACAATGAGCAGTTCTTC CSGLAGYNEQFF
- TRBJ1-2 TRBV2 - 12 TGTGCCAGCAGTGGGATCGACTATGGCTACACCTTC CASSGIDYGYTF
- TRBJ2-7 TRBV5-1 once 12 TGCGCCAGCAGCTTGAGTAACAGCGAGCAGTACTTC CASSLSNSEQYF
- TRBJ2-1 TRBV9 - 15 TGTGCCAGCAGCCCGGAACGGGGAATCTACAATGAGCAGTTCTTC CASSPERGIYNEQFF
- TRBJ1-1 TRBV10-3 - 14 TGTGCCATCATCGAAGGGGCAGGGAACACTGAAGCTTTCTTT CAIIEGAGNTEAFF
- TRBJ1-2 TRBV13 - 15 TGTGCCAGCAGCTTAGGTGATGATATCTTCTATGGCTACACCTTC CASSLGDDIFYGYTF
- TRBJ2-2 TRBV5-8 - 16 TGTGCCAGCAGCTTCAATAACCCAATCATGGCCGGGGAGCTGTTTTTT CASSFNNPIMAGELFF
- TRBJ1-6 TRBV6-1 few 12 TGTGCCAGCAGCCCCCGTGGTTCACCCCTCCACTTT CASSPRGSPLHF
TRBD1 TRBJ1-2 TRBV29-1 - 14 TGCAGCGTTGGACAGGGGGATGACCCCTACGGCTACACCTTC CSVGQGDDPYGYTF
- TRBJ2-5 TRBV7-9 - 11 TGTGCCAGCAGCATTGGACAGACCCAGTACTTC CASSIGQTQYF